Listed below are T cell receptor beta chains from one sample, sequenced in a study of beta chain features in type 1 diabetes. Sequencing was performed with immunoSEQ multiplex PCR; in TCRdb, only in-frame clones are kept and a portion is missing. Of roughly 160,000 clones in the sample, 7.8% were seen once. The sequencing sample was made of central memory CD4+ T cells from blood. The receptors originated from a woman in her thirties or forties with type 1 diabetes. Each CDR3 is given with its conserved first and last residue. The order of the fields is V gene, D gene, clone size, J gene, CDR3 DNA, CDR3 protein. The D gene is left open where the match is weak. Clone size is shown for a subset of rows, as once, few, many or a class of expanded clone.

>TRBV4-2|-|few|TRBJ1-5
TGTGCCAGCAGCCAAGAACCGGGAGAAGGCAATCAGCCCCAGCATTTT
CASSQEPGEGNQPQHF
>TRBV28|-|-|TRBJ1-3
TGTGCCAGCGACGACAGGAGCTCTGGAAACACCATATATTTT
CASDDRSSGNTIYF
>TRBV7-2|-|few|TRBJ1-4
TGTGCCAGCAGCTCCTTGTGGGGGCATGAAAAACTGTTTTTT
CASSSLWGHEKLFF
>TRBV11-2|-|-|TRBJ2-6
TGTGCCAGCAGCTTAGGAGGTCTCACTGGGGCCAACGTCCTGACTTTC
CASSLGGLTGANVLTF
>TRBV30|TRBD1|-|TRBJ1-5
TGTGCCTGGAGCGGAGACAGGGTAGGCAATCAGCCCCAGCATTTT
CAWSGDRVGNQPQHF
>TRBV28|TRBD2|few|TRBJ2-7
TGTGCCAGCAGTACCCGAGGACTAGCGGGAGCCCTCTACGAGCAGTACTTC
CASSTRGLAGALYEQYF
>TRBV2|-|many|TRBJ1-2
TGTGCCAGCAGTACCACGAGTTATGGCTACACCTTC
CASSTTSYGYTF
>TRBV7-2|-|few|TRBJ2-5
TGTGCCAGCGAAGGGGGGGTCTACGGACAAGAGACCCAGTACTTC
CASEGGVYGQETQYF
>TRBV9|-|few|TRBJ2-7
TGTGCCAGCAGCCCCCTCGGCGGGCTAGCATCCGACGAGCAGTACTTC
CASSPLGGLASDEQYF
>TRBV4-1|-|-|TRBJ2-7
TGCGCCAGCAGCCAACCCGCGTCAGGCGAGCAGTACTTC
CASSQPASGEQYF
>TRBV19|TRBD1|few|TRBJ1-1
TGTGCCAGTTCCCTCAGGGGACAGGGGTTCGTAGGGACTGAAGCTTTCTTT
CASSLRGQGFVGTEAFF
>TRBV11-2|TRBD1|-|TRBJ1-2
TGTGCCAGCAGCTCCCAGACTCGCAGGGGGCCTACTTATGGCTACACCTTC
CASSSQTRRGPTYGYTF
>TRBV11-2|-|-|TRBJ2-3
TGTGCCAGCAGTCCAGGGATAGGCACAGATACGCAGTATTTT
CASSPGIGTDTQYF
>TRBV6-6|TRBD2|few|TRBJ2-7
TGTGCCAGCATCCTGGGGGGGAGCGGCTACGAGCAGTACTTC
CASILGGSGYEQYF
>TRBV7-9|-|-|TRBJ2-1
TGTGCCAGCAGCTCCCGATGGGGGGATGAGCAGTTCTTC
CASSSRWGDEQFF
>TRBV2|-|many|TRBJ2-5
TGTGCCAGCAGTGCAGATCAAGAGACCCAGTACTTC
CASSADQETQYF
>TRBV19|TRBD1|-|TRBJ1-4
TGTGCCAGTAGCAGGGACAGTTCCCTCTTCGGTGATGAAAAACTGTTTTTT
CASSRDSSLFGDEKLFF
>TRBV7-8|TRBD1|few|TRBJ2-1
TGTGCCAGCAGCTTGGTACCGGGACAGGGTGGCGAGTTCTTC
CASSLVPGQGGEFF
>TRBV20-1|TRBD1|-|TRBJ2-7
TGCAGTGCGCGACAGGGCAACGAGCAGTACTTC
CSARQGNEQYF
>TRBV7-2|-|few|TRBJ2-2
TGTGCCAGCAGTCCCAATCAGGCCTACTCGGGGGAGCTGTTTTTT
CASSPNQAYSGELFF
>TRBV20-1|-|-|TRBJ1-2
TGCAGTGCTACCCTGGGGGGTGGCTACACCTTC
CSATLGGGYTF
>TRBV28|-|-|TRBJ1-2
TGTGCCAGCAGTTTAGGGACTGACTATGGCTACACCTTC
CASSLGTDYGYTF
>TRBV6-6|-|-|TRBJ2-1
TGTGCCAGCAGTTACGGGCTAGCAGGGGAAAATGAGCAGTTCTTC
CASSYGLAGENEQFF
>TRBV15|TRBD1|few|TRBJ1-5
TGTGCCACCAGCAGAGCTCCCGGACAGGGGTTTCAGCCCCAGCATTTT
CATSRAPGQGFQPQHF
>TRBV7-2|-|-|TRBJ1-1
TGTGCCAGCAGCCCCAGAGGGCGGAACACTGAAGCTTTCTTT
CASSPRGRNTEAFF
>TRBV2|TRBD2|-|TRBJ2-7
TGTGCCAGCAGTTATTCCTCGGGGGGGTACTCCTACGAGCAGTACTTC
CASSYSSGGYSYEQYF
>TRBV27|TRBD1|-|TRBJ1-6
TGTGCCAGCAGTTCCCGGACAGGGGGAGGATCACCCCTCCACTTT
CASSSRTGGGSPLHF
>TRBV30|-|few|TRBJ2-7
TGTGCCTGGAGTGTAGGACAATCAAACGACGAGCAGTACTTC
CAWSVGQSNDEQYF
>TRBV6-5|TRBD1|-|TRBJ1-1
TGTGCCAGCAGTCGGGGACAGGGCCTCTATGCTGAAGCTTTCTTT
CASSRGQGLYAEAFF
>TRBV7-8|-|-|TRBJ1-2
TGTGCCAGCACCTCGACAGGAGAGGGCTACACCTTC
CASTSTGEGYTF
>TRBV7-9|-|few|TRBJ1-4
TGTGCCAGCAGCTCAACTGACAGGCGAACTGAAAAACTGTTTTTT
CASSSTDRRTEKLFF
>TRBV11-1|TRBD2|few|TRBJ2-7
TGTGCCAGCAGCGTAAGCGGGACCTCCTCCTACGAGCAGTACTTC
CASSVSGTSSYEQYF
>TRBV5-6|TRBD1|many|TRBJ1-2
TGTGCCAGCAGCGCCTACAACAGGGGCCAAGGCTACACCTTC
CASSAYNRGQGYTF
>TRBV5-1|-|few|TRBJ1-2
TGCGCCAGCAGCTTGGGAGGGGACTCCTTCTATGGCTACACCTTC
CASSLGGDSFYGYTF
>TRBV28|TRBD2|-|TRBJ2-7
TGTGCCAGCAGTTCCGGACTAGCCACTTCCTACGAGCAGTACTTC
CASSSGLATSYEQYF
>TRBV29-1|TRBD2|-|TRBJ2-1
TGCAGCGTTGTGAGCGGGAGGATTGATGAGCAGTTCTTC
CSVVSGRIDEQFF
>TRBV7-8|-|-|TRBJ1-2
TGTGCCAGCAGCTTCAGGGAAAACTATGGCTACACCTTC
CASSFRENYGYTF
>TRBV5-4|-|-|TRBJ1-3
TGTGCCAGCAGCTCGCCGGCTGAGAGGGGGTTCCGGAACACCATATATTTT
CASSSPAERGFRNTIYF
>TRBV2|-|few|TRBJ2-1
TGTGCCAGCAGCGGGTTCAATGAGCAGTTCTTC
CASSGFNEQFF
>TRBV4-3|-|few|TRBJ2-5
TGCGCCAGCAGCCAAGGAACCCCGGGAGAGGGAGAGACCCAGTACTTC
CASSQGTPGEGETQYF
>TRBV7-2|TRBD1|-|TRBJ1-5
TGTGCCAGCAGCTTAGGGGACAGATCTCAGCCCCAGCATTTT
CASSLGDRSQPQHF
>TRBV6-6|TRBD1|few|TRBJ2-5
TGTGCCAGCAGTATTCCCCCCGGGACAGGGGGAGAGACCCAGTACTTC
CASSIPPGTGGETQYF
>TRBV5-1|-|few|TRBJ2-1
TGCGCCAGCAGCTCAAGCGGCACCTCCTACAATGAGCAGTTCTTC
CASSSSGTSYNEQFF
>TRBV4-3|TRBD2|few|TRBJ2-1
TGCGCCAGCGGGAGGGCCAGCTCCTACAATGAGCAGTTCTTC
CASGRASSYNEQFF
>TRBV5-1|-|few|TRBJ1-5
TGCGCCAGCAGCAATGGACAGATCGGTCAGCCCCAGCATTTT
CASSNGQIGQPQHF
>TRBV4-2|-|-|TRBJ2-3
TGTGCCAGCAGCCAAGATCAGTTAGATACGCAGTATTTT
CASSQDQLDTQYF
>TRBV7-2|-|-|TRBJ1-1
TGTGCCAGCAGCTTAGGAGGTAAAATGAACACTGAAGCTTTCTTT
CASSLGGKMNTEAFF
>TRBV18|TRBD1|few|TRBJ2-3
TGTGCCAGCTCGTACGGATGGGACAGGCTCACAGATACGCAGTATTTT
CASSYGWDRLTDTQYF
>TRBV9|TRBD2|-|TRBJ2-1
TGTGCCAGCAGCGTAGGGCAAGGGACTAGCGGCTACAATGAGCAGTTCTTC
CASSVGQGTSGYNEQFF